This T cell receptor beta chain originates from a study of blood T cell repertoires in COVID-19. At the level of the study: Specimens from acute and convalescent COVID-19 originated in the United States, Italy and Spain.

Enrolment of Seattle patients took place during active infection, and they were followed longitudinally. As handled by the study authors: Estimation of nucleated cell counts was performed using reference gene primer amplification. The method was immunoSEQ multiplex PCR; TCRdb's version includes in-frame clones alone and lacks a portion of them. The DNA was the basis for D and trimming; V, J and clone size are from that table. The repertoire holds about 270,000 clones, with roughly 90% as singletons. The sequenced sample consisted of peripheral blood. The TCR originated in a woman in her 30s with COVID-19, enrolled during active disease.

The CDR3 here is CASSLGPNMNTEAFF. The CDR3 DNA sequence: TGTGCCAGCAGCTTAGGTCCGAACATGAACACTGAAGCTTTCTTT. This chain links TRBV11-3 with TRBJ1-1; D not resolved. Trimming cost V 1 base and J 0 bases, with 9 bases left between them. CDR1 and CDR2 from the germline V gene are SGHNT and YENEEA. The CDR3 totals 15 residues.